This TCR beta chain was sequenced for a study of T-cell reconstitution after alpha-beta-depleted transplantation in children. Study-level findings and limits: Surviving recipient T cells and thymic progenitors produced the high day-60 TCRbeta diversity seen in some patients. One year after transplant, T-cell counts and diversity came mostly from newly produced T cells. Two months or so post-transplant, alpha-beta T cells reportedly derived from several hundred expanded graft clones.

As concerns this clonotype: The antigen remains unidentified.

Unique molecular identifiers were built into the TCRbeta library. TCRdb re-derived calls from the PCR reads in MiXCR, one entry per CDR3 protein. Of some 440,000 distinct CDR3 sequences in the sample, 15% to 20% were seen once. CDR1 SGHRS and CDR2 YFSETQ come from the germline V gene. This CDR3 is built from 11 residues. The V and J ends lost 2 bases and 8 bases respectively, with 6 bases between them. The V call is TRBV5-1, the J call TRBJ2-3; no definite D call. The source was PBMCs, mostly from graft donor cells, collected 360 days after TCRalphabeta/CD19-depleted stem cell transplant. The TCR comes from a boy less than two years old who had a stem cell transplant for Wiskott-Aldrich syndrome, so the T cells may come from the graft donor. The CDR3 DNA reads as TGCGCCAGCAGCTTAAGGCTTACGCAGTATTTT. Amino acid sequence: CASSLRLTQYF.